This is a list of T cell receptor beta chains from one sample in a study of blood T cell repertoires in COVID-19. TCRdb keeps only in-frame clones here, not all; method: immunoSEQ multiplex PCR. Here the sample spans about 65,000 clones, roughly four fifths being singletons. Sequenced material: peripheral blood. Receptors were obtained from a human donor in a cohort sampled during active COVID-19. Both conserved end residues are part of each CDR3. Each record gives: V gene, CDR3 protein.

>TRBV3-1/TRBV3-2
CASSQTGLNEKLFF
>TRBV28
CASSLPKNIQYF
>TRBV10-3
CAIMARGDNEQYF
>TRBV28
CASRRGGTDTQYF
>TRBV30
CAWSNGFRVYEQYF
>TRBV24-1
CATSAGDRGSNQPQHF
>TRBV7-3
CASSLDSNSGNTIYF
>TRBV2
CASRSTGVNYGYTF
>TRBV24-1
CATSGPAGGSDTQYF
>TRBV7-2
CASSLVSRGGKDYGYTF
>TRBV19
CASSPLRRKLFF
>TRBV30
CAWSVKYEQYF
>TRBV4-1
CASSAGTGALTNYGYTF
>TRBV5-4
CASSLDGGARETQYF
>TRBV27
CASSFLQGGREQYF
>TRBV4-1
CASSQDEELPQHF
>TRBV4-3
CASSQDRSSGVLNTGELFF
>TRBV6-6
CASSYPQTGGTEAFF
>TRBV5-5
CASSSAGSRQYNEQFF
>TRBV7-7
CASSIGRGGNEQFF
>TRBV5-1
CASSLGREVDTQYF
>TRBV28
CATTTGTVNEKLFF
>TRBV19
CASSVRGGTDTQYF
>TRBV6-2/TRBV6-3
CASSSSDRGIYNEQFF
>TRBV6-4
CSKPGQGNEQYF